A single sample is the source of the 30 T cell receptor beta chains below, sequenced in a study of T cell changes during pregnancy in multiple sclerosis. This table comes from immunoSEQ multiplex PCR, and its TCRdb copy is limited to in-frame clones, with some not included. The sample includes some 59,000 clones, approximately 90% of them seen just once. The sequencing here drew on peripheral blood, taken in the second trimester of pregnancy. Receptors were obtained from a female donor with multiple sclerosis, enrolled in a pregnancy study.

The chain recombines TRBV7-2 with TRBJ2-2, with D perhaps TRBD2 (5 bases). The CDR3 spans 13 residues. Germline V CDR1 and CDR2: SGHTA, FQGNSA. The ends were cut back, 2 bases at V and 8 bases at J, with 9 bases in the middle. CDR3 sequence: CASSLTRAGELFF. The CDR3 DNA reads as TGTGCCAGCAGCTTAACTAGGGCGGGGGAGCTGTTTTTT.

This chain's CDR3 is CAISGDDREKGQPQHF. The CDR3 nucleotides read TGTGCCATCAGTGGGGATGACAGGGAAAAGGGTCAGCCCCAGCATTTT. The chain is built from TRBV10-3 and TRBJ1-5; 7 bases line up with TRBD1. V lost 4 bases to trimming and J lost 6 bases; unmatched junction nucleotides: 12. Germline CDR1 ENHRY, CDR2 SYGVKD. This CDR3 contains 16 residues.

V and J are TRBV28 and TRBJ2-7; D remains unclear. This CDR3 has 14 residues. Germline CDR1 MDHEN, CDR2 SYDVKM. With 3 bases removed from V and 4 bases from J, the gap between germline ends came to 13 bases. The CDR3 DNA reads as TGTGCCAGCAGTTTTGCCGACATCGCGTACGAGCAGTACTTC. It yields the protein CASSFADIAYEQYF.

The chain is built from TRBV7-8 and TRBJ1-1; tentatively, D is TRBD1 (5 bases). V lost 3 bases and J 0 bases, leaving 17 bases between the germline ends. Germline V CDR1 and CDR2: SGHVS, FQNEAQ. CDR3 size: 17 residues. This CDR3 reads CASSFLSLGLLNTEAFF. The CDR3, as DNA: TGTGCCAGCAGCTTCCTTAGTTTGGGACTATTGAACACTGAAGCTTTCTTT.

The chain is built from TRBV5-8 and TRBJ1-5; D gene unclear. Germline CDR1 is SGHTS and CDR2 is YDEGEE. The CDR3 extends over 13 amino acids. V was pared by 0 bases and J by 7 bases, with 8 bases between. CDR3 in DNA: TGTGCCAGCAGCTTGGGGCTGCAGCAGCCCCAGCATTTT. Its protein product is CASSLGLQQPQHF.

The CDR3 loop reads CAWSPRANSPLHF. The CDR3 DNA is TGTGCCTGGAGTCCCAGGGCCAATTCACCCCTCCACTTT. The chain uses TRBV30 and TRBJ1-6; perhaps TRBD1 as D (5 bases). V was pared by 2 bases and J by 7 bases, with 9 bases between. The germline CDR1 and CDR2 sequences are GTSNPN and SVGIG (reference sequence). CDR3 length equals 13 residues.

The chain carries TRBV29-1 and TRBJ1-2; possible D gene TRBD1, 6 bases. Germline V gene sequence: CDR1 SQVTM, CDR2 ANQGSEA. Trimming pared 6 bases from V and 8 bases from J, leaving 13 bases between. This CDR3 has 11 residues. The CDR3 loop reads CSVLQGSGYTF. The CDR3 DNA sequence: TGCAGCGTCCTCCAGGGGAGCGGCTACACCTTC.

In nucleotides, the CDR3 is TGTGCCAGCTCACCAGCGGGGCATGAGCAGTTCTTC. As protein: CASSPAGHEQFF. The chain employs TRBV18 and TRBJ2-1; D is perhaps TRBD2 (6 bases). Trimming took 2 bases from V and 8 from J, leaving 7 bases between them. CDR1 and CDR2 from the germline V gene are KGHSH and LQKENI. The CDR3 consists of 12 residues.

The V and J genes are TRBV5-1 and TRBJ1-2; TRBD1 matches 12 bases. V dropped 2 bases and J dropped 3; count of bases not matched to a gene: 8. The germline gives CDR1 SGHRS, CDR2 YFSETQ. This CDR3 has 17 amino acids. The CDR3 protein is CASSFRAGTGGHYGYTF. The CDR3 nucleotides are TGCGCCAGCAGCTTTCGCGCCGGGACAGGGGGCCACTATGGCTACACCTTC.

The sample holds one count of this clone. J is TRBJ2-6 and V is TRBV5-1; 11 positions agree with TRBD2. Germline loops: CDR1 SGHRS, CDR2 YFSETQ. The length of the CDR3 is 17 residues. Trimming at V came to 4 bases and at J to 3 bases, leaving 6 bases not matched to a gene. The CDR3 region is CASSSSGGAFGANVLTF. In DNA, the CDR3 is TGCGCCAGCAGCAGTAGCGGGGGGGCGTTTGGGGCCAACGTCCTGACTTTC. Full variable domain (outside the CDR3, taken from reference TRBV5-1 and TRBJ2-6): KAGVTQTPRYLIKTRGQQVTLSCSPISGHRSVSWYQQTPGQGLQFLFEYFSETQRNKGNFPGRFSGRQFSNSRSEMNVSTLELGDSALYLCASSSSGGAFGANVLTFGAGSRLTVL.

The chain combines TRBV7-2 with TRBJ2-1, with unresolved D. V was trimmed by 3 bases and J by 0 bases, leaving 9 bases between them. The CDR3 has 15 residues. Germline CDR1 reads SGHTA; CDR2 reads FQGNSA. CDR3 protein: CASSLRSYSYNEQFF. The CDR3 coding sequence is TGTGCCAGCAGCTTGAGGAGTTACTCCTACAATGAGCAGTTCTTC.

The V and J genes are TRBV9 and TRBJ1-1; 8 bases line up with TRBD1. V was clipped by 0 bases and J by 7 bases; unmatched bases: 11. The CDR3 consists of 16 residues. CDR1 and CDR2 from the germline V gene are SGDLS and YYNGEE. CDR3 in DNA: TGTGCCAGCAGCGTAGACTTCCGGGACAGGAGAGATGAAGCTTTCTTT. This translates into CASSVDFRDRRDEAFF.

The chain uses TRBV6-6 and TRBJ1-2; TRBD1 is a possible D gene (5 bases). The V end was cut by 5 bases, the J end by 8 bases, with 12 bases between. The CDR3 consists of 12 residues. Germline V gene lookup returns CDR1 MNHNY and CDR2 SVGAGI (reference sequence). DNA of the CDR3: TGTGCCAGCAGTGGCCAGGGAAGCGGCTACACCTTC. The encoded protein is CASSGQGSGYTF.

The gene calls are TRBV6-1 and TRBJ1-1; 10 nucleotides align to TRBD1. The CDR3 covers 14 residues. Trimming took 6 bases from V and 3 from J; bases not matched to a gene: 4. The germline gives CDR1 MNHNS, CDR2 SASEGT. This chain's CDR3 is CASRRDRGYTEAFF. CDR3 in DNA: TGTGCCAGCAGGAGGGACAGGGGATACACTGAAGCTTTCTTT.

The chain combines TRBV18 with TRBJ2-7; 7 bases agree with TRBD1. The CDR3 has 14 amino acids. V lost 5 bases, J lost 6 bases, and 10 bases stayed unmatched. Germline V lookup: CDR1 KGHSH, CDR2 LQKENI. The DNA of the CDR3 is TGTGCCAGCTCATATACAGGGGCTCCGCGCGAGCAGTACTTC. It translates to CASSYTGAPREQYF.

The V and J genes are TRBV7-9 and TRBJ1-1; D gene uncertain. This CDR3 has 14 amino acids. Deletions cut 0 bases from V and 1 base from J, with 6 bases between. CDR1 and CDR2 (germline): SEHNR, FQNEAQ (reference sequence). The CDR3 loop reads CASSLAFRNTEAFF. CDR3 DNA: TGTGCCAGCAGCTTAGCGTTCAGGAACACTGAAGCTTTCTTT.

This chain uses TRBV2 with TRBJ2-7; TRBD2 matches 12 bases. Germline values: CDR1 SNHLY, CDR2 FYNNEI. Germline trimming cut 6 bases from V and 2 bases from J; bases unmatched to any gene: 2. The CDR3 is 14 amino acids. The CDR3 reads CASRTSGGTYEQYF. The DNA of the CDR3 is TGTGCCAGCAGAACTAGCGGGGGGACCTACGAGCAGTACTTC.

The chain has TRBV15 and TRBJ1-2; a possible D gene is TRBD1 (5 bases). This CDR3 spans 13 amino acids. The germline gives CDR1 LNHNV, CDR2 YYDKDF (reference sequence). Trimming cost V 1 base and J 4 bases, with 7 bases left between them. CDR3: CATSRGGSYGYTF. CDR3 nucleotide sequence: TGTGCCACCAGCAGAGGGGGCAGCTATGGCTACACCTTC.

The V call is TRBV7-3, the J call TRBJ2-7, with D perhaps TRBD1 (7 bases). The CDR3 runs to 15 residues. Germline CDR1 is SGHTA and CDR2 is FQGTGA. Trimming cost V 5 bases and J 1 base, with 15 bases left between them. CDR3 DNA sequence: TGTGCCAGCAGCGCAGGAGGGGGCGGTTCCTACGAGCAGTACTTC. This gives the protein CASSAGGGGSYEQYF.

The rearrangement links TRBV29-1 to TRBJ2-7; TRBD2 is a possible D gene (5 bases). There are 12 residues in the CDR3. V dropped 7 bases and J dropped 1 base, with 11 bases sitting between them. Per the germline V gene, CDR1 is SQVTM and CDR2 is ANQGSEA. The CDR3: CSATRGSYEQYF. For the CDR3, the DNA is TGCAGCGCTACCCGGGGTTCCTACGAGCAGTACTTC.

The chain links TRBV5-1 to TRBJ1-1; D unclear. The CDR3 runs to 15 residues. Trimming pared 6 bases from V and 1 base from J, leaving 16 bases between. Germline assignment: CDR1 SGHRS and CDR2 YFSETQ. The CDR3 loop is CASTSITAANTEAFF. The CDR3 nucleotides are TGCGCCAGCACCTCCATCACAGCAGCGAACACTGAAGCTTTCTTT.

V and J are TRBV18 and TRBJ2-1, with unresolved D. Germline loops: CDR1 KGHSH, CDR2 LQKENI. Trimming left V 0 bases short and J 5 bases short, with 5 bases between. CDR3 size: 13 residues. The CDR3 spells CASSPPTHNEQFF. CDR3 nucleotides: TGTGCCAGCTCACCACCAACACACAATGAGCAGTTCTTC.

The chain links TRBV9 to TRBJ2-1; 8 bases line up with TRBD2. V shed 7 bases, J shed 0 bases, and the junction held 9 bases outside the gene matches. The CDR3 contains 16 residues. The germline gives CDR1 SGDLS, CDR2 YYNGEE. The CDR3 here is CASGRGGHHSYNEQFF. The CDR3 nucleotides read TGTGCCAGCGGTCGGGGGGGCCACCACTCCTACAATGAGCAGTTCTTC.

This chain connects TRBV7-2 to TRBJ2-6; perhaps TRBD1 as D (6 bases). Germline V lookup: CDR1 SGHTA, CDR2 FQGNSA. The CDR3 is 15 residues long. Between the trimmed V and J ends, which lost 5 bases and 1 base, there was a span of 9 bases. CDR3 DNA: TGTGCCAGCAGCACACAGGGTTCTGGGGCCAACGTCCTGACTTTC. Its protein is CASSTQGSGANVLTF.

CDR3: CAGRGATTGELFF. The DNA for the CDR3 is TGTGCCGGACGGGGGGCCACTACCGGGGAGCTGTTTTTT. This chain joins TRBV28 and TRBJ2-2, with D perhaps TRBD2 (7 bases). CDR3 length: 13 amino acids. Deletions cut 11 bases from V and 5 bases from J, with 15 bases between. The germline V gene encodes CDR1 MDHEN and CDR2 SYDVKM.

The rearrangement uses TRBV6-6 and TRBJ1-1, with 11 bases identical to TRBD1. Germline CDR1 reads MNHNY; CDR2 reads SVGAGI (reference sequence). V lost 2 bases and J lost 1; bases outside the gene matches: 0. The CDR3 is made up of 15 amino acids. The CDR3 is CASSYGTGGNTEAFF. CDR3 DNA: TGTGCCAGCAGTTACGGGACAGGGGGGAACACTGAAGCTTTCTTT.

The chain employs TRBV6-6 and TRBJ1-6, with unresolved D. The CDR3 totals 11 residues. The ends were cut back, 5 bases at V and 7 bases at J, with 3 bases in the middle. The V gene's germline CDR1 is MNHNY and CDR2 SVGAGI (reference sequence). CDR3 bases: TGTGCCAGCAGTCTAAATTCACCCCTCCACTTT. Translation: CASSLNSPLHF.

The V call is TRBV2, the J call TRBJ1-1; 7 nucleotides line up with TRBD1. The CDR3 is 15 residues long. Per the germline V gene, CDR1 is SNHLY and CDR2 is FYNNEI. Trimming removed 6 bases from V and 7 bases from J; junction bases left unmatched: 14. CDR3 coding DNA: TGTGCCAGCAGCGCTTCGGGACGGACAGGAAGTGAAGCTTTCTTT. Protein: CASSASGRTGSEAFF.

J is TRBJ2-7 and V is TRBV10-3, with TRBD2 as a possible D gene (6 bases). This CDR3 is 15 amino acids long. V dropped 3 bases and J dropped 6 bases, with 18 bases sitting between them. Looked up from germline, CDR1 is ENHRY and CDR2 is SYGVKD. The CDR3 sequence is CAISDPVRKRVEQYF. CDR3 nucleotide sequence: TGTGCCATCAGTGACCCTGTACGAAAGCGGGTCGAGCAGTACTTC.

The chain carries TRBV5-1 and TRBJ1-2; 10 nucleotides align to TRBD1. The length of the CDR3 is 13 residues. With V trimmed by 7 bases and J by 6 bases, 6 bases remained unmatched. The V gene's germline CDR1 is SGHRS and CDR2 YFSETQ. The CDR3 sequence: CASDRGLGDGYTF. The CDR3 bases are TGCGCCAGCGACAGGGGGCTAGGCGATGGCTACACCTTC. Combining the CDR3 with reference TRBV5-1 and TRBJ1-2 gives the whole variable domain KAGVTQTPRYLIKTRGQQVTLSCSPISGHRSVSWYQQTPGQGLQFLFEYFSETQRNKGNFPGRFSGRQFSNSRSEMNVSTLELGDSALYLCASDRGLGDGYTFGSGTRLTVV.